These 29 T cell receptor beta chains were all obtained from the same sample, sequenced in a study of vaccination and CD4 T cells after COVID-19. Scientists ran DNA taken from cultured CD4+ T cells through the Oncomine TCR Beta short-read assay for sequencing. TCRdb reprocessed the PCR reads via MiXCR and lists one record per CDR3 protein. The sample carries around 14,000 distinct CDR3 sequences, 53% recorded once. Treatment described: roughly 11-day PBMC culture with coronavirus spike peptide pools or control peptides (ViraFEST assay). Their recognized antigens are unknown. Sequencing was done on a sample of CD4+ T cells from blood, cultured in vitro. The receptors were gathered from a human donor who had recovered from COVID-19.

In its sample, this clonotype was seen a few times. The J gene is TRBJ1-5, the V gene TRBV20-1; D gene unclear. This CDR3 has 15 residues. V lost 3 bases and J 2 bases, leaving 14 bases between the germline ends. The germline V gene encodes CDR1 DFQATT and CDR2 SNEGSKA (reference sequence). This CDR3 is CSARASLEGNQPQHF. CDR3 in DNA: TGCAGTGCTAGGGCCAGCTTGGAGGGCAATCAGCCCCAGCATTTT.

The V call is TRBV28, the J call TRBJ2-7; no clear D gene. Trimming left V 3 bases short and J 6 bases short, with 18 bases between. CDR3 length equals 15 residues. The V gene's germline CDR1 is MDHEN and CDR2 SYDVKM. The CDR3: CASSFPTSLSTEQYF. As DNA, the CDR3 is TGTGCCAGCAGTTTCCCTACGTCGCTATCGACCGAGCAGTACTTC.

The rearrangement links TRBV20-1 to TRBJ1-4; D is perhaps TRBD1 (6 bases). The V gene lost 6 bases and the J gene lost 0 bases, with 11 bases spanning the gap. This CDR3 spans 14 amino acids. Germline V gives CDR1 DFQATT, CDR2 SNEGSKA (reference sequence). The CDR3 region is CSATGAATNEKLFF. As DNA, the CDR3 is TGCAGTGCCACGGGGGCGGCAACTAATGAAAAACTGTTTTTT.

This CDR3 is CASSERRGARGVTQYF. Written as DNA, the CDR3 is TGTGCCAGCAGTGAGCGCCGGGGGGCGAGGGGAGTTACGCAGTATTTT. The chain couples TRBV2 to TRBJ2-3; D possibly corresponds to TRBD2 (7 bases). This CDR3 is 16 amino acids long. CDR1 is SNHLY, CDR2 FYNNEI, per germline. Trimming removed 3 bases at V and 8 bases at J, with 21 bases between.

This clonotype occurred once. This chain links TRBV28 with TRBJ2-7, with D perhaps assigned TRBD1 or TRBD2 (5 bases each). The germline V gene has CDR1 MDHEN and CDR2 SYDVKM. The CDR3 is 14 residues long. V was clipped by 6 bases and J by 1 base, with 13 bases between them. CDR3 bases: TGTGCCAGCAGAAACCGGGACGGTTCCTACGAGCAGTACTTC. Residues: CASRNRDGSYEQYF. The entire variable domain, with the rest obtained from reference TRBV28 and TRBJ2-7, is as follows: DVKVTQSSRYLVKRTGEKVFLECVQDMDHENMFWYRQDPGLGLRLIYFSYDVKMKEKGDIPEGYSVSREKKERFSLILESASTNQTSMYLCASRNRDGSYEQYFGPGTRLTVT.

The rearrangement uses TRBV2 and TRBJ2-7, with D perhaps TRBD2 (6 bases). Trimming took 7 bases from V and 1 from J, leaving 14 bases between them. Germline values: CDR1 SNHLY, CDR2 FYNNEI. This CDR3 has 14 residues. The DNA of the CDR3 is TGTGCCAGCAAGCAAGCGGGCTCTTCCTACGAGCAGTACTTC. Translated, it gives CASKQAGSSYEQYF. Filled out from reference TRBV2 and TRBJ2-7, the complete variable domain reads EPEVTQTPSHQVTQMGQEVILRCVPISNHLYFYWYRQILGQKVEFLVSFYNNEISEKSEIFDDQFSVERPDGSNFTLKIRSTKLEDSAMYFCASKQAGSSYEQYFGPGTRLTVT.

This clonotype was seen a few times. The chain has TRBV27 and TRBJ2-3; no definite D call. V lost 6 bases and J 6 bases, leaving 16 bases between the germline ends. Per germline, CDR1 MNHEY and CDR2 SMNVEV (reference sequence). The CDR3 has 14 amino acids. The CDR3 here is CASSRISVSDTQYF. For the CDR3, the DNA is TGTGCCAGCAGCCGTATTTCGGTGTCGGATACGCAGTATTTT.

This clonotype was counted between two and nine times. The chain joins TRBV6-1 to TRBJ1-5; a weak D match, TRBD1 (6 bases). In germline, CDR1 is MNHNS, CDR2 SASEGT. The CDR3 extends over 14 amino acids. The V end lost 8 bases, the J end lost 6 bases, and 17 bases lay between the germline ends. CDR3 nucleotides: TGTGCCAGCGACGGGGGGGGCGCCGGTCAGCCCCAGCATTTT. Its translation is CASDGGGAGQPQHF.

The CDR3 DNA reads TGTGCCACCAGCAGAGATATAGGCTCCTACAATGAGCAGTTCTTC. Residues: CATSRDIGSYNEQFF. The genes are TRBV15 and TRBJ2-1, with unresolved D. The CDR3 covers 15 residues. Germline-derived CDR1 and CDR2 are LNHNV and YYDKDF (reference sequence). V lost 0 bases, J lost 0 bases, and 6 bases lay in between.

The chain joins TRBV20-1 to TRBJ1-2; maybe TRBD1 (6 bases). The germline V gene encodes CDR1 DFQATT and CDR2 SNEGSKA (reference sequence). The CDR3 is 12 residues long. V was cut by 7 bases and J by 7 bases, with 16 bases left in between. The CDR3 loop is CSVDRPLFGYTF. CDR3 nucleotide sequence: TGCAGTGTCGACAGGCCCCTTTTTGGCTACACCTTC.

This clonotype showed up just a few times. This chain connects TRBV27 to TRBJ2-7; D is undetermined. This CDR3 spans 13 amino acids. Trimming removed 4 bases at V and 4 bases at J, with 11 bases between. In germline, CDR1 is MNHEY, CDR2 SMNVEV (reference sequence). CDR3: CASSSQYKYEQYF. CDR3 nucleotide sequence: TGTGCCAGCAGTTCTCAATACAAGTACGAGCAGTACTTC.

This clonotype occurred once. CDR3 sequence reads: CASSLEGGRAGEQYF. CDR3 nucleotide sequence: TGTGCCAGCAGCTTAGAAGGCGGGAGGGCTGGTGAGCAGTACTTC. V and J are TRBV7-9 and TRBJ2-7; 9 bases line up with TRBD2. The length of the CDR3 is 15 residues. CDR1 is SEHNR and CDR2 is FQNEAQ in the germline V gene (reference sequence). Trimming took 1 base from V and 7 from J; bases not matched to a gene: 8.

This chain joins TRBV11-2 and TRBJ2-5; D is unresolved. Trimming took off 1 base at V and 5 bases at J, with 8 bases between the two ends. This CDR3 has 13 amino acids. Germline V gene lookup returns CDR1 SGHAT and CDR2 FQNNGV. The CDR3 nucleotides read TGTGCCAGCAGCTTAGCGTGGCGGGAGACCCAGTACTTC. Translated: CASSLAWRETQYF.

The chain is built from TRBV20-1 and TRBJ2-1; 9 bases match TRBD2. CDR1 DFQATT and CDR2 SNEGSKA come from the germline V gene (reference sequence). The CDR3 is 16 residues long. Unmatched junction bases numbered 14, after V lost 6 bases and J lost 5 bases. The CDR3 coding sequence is TGCAGTGCCCGGAGATATTCCGGGACTAGCAACAATGAGCAGTTCTTC. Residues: CSARRYSGTSNNEQFF.

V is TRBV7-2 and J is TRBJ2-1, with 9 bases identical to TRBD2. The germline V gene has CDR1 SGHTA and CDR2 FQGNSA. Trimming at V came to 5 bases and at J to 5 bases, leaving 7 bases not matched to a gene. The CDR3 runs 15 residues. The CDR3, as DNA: TGTGCCAGCAGCCCAATAGCGGGAGTCAACAATGAGCAGTTCTTC. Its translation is CASSPIAGVNNEQFF. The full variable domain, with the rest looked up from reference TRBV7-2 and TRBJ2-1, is GAGVSQSPSNKVTEKGKDVELRCDPISGHTALYWYRQSLGQGLEFLIYFQGNSAPDKSGLPSDRFSAERTGGSVSTLTIQRTQQEDSAVYLCASSPIAGVNNEQFFGPGTRLTVL.

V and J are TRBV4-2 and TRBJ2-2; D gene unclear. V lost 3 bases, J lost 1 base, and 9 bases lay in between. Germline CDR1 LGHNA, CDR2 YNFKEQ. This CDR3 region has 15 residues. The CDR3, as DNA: TGTGCCAGCAGCCAGCTGTGGGGGAACACCGGGGAGCTGTTTTTT. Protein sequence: CASSQLWGNTGELFF.

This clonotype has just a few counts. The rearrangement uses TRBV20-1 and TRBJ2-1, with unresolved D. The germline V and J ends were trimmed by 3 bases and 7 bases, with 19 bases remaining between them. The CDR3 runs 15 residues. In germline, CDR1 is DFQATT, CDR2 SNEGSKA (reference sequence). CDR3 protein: CSASKDPGDSNEQFF. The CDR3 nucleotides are TGCAGTGCTAGTAAGGACCCCGGAGACTCTAATGAGCAGTTCTTC.

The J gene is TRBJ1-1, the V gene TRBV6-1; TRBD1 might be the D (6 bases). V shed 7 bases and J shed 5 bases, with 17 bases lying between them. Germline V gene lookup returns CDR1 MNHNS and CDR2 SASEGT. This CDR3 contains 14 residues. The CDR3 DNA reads TGTGCCAGCAAAAGTGACAGGCGAGGTACTGAAGCTTTCTTT. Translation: CASKSDRRGTEAFF.

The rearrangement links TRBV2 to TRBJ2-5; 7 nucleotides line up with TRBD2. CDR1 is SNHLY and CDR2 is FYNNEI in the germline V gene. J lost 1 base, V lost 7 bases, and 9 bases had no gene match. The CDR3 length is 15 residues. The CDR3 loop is CASNERDGPQETQYF. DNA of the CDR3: TGTGCCAGCAACGAGCGGGATGGACCCCAAGAGACCCAGTACTTC.

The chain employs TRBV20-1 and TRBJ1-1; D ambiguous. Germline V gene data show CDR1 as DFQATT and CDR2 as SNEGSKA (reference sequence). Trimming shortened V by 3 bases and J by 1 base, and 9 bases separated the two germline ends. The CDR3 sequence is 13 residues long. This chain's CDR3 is CSARFQANTEAFF. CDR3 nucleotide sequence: TGCAGTGCTAGGTTCCAGGCGAACACTGAAGCTTTCTTT.

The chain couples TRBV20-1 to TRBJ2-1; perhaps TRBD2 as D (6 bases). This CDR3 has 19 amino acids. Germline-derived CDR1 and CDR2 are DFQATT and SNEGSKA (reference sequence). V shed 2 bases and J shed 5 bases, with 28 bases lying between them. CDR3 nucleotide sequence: TGCAGTGCTAGAAGTCGAGTGGGGTACCGGGACTCATTCAACAATGAGCAGTTCTTC. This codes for CSARSRVGYRDSFNNEQFF.

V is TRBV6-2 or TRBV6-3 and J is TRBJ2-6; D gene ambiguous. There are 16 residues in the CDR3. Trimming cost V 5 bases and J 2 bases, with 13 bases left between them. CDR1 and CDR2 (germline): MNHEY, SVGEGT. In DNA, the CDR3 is TGTGCCAGCAGTCCTTACCATGGGGCTGGGGCCAACGTCCTGACTTTC. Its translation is CASSPYHGAGANVLTF.

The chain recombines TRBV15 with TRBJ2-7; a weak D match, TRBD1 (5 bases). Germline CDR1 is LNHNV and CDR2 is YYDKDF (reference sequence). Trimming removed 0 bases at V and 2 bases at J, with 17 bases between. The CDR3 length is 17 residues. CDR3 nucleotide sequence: TGTGCCACCAGCAGAGATTACCTTGGGCAGGGTCCCTACGAGCAGTACTTC. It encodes CATSRDYLGQGPYEQYF.

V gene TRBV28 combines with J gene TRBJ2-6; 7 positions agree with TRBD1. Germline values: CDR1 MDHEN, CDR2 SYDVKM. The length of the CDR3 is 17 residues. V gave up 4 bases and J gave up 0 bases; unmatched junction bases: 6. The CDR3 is CASSSPTGRSGANVLTF. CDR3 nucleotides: TGTGCCAGCAGTTCTCCGACAGGGCGCTCTGGGGCCAACGTCCTGACTTTC. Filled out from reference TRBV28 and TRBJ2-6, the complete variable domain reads DVKVTQSSRYLVKRTGEKVFLECVQDMDHENMFWYRQDPGLGLRLIYFSYDVKMKEKGDIPEGYSVSREKKERFSLILESASTNQTSMYLCASSSPTGRSGANVLTFGAGSRLTVL.

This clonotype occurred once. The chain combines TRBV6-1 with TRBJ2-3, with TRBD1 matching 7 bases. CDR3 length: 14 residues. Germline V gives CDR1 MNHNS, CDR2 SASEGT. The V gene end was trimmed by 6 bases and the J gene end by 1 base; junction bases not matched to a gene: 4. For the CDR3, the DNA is TGTGCCAGCAGCCTCGGACAGGGCACAGATACGCAGTATTTT. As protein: CASSLGQGTDTQYF.

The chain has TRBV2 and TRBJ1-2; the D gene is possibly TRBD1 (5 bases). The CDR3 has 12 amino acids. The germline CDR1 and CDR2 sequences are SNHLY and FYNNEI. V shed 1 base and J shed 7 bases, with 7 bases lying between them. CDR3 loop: CASSEGRAGYTF. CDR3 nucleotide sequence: TGTGCCAGCAGTGAAGGCAGGGCTGGCTACACCTTC.

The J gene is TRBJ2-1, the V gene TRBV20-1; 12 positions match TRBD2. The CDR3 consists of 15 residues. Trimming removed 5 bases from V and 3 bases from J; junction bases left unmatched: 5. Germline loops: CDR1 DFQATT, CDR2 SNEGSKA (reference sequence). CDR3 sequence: CSARQTSGGYNEQFF. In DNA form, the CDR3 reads TGCAGTGCTCGACAGACTAGCGGGGGCTACAATGAGCAGTTCTTC.

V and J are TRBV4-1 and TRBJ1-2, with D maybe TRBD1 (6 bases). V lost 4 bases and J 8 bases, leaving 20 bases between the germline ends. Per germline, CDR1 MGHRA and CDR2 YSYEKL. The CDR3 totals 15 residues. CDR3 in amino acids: CASSPATGGLGGYTF. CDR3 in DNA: TGCGCCAGCAGCCCGGCGACAGGCGGCTTGGGCGGCTACACCTTC.

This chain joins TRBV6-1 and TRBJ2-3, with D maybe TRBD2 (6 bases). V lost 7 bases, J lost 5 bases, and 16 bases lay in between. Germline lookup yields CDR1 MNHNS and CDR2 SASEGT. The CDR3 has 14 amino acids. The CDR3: CASKGFGGGDTQYF. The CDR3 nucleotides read TGTGCCAGCAAGGGTTTTGGGGGAGGAGATACGCAGTATTTT.